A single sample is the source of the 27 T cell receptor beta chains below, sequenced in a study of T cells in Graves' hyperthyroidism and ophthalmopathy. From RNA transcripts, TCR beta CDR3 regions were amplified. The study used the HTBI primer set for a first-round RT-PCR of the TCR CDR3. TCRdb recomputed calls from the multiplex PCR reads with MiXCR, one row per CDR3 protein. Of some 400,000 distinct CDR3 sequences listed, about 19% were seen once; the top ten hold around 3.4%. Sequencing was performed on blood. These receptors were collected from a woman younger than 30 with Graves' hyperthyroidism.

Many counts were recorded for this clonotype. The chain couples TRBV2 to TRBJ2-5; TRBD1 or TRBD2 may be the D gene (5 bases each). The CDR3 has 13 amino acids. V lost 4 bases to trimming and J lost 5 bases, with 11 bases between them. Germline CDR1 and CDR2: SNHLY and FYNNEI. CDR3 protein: CASSALGEETQYF. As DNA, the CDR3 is TGTGCCAGCAGTGCCCTGGGGGAGGAGACCCAGTACTTC.

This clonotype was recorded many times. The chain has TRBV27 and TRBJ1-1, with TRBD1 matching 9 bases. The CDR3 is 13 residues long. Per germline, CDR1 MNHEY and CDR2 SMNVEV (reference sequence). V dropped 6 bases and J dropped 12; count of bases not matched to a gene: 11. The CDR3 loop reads CASRGQGGVSPFF. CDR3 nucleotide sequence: TGTGCCAGCAGGGGACAGGGAGGAGTGTCACCTTTCTTT.

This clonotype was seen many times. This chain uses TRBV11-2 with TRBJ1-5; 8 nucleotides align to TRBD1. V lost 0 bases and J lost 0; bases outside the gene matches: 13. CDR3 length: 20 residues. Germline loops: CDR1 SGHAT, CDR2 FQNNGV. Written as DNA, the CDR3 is TGTGCCAGCAGCTTAGAAGGTCCGGTGGGGACAGGTTATAGCAATCAGCCCCAGCATTTT. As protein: CASSLEGPVGTGYSNQPQHF.

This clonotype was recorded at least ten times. CDR3 protein: CASSETRQGRGQPQHF. The CDR3 bases are TGTGCCAGCAGTGAAACACGACAGGGTAGGGGCCAGCCCCAGCATTTT. The chain combines TRBV6-1 with TRBJ1-5, with TRBD1 identical over 7 bases. Trimming removed 2 bases from V and 7 bases from J; junction bases left unmatched: 11. Germline CDR1 is MNHNS and CDR2 is SASEGT. The CDR3 runs to 16 residues.

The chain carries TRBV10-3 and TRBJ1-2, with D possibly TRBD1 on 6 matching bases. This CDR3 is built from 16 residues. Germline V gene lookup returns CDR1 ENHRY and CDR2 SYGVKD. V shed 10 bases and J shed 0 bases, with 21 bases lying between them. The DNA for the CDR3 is TGTGCCACAAGACCGGGACACAGTTCATCTAACTATGGCTACACCTTC. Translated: CATRPGHSSSNYGYTF.

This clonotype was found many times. The CDR3 spells CASRGLAETYEQYF. The CDR3 nucleotides are TGTGCCAGCAGGGGACTAGCGGAAACCTACGAGCAGTACTTC. This rearrangement joins TRBV28 to TRBJ2-7; 11 bases line up with TRBD2. Unmatched junction bases numbered 3, after V lost 6 bases and J lost 2 bases. Germline CDR1 is MDHEN and CDR2 is SYDVKM. This CDR3 is 14 amino acids long. The variable domain in full, with the rest retrieved from reference TRBV28 and TRBJ2-7, is DVKVTQSSRYLVKRTGEKVFLECVQDMDHENMFWYRQDPGLGLRLIYFSYDVKMKEKGDIPEGYSVSREKKERFSLILESASTNQTSMYLCASRGLAETYEQYFGPGTRLTVT.

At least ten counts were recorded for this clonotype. The CDR3 nucleotides read TGTGCCACCAGCAGCGGGGTCCTCTACGAGCAGTACTTC. This sequence encodes CATSSGVLYEQYF. The rearrangement uses TRBV15 and TRBJ2-7; TRBD2 might be the D (5 bases). Germline V gene sequence: CDR1 LNHNV, CDR2 YYDKDF (reference sequence). V was cut by 3 bases and J by 3 bases, with 9 bases left in between. CDR3 length equals 13 residues.

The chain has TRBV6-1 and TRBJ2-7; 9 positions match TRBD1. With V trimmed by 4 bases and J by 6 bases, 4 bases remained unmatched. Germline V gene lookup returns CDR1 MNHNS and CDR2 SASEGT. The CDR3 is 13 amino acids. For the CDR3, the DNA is TGTGCCAGCAGTGGGGACAGGGCCCTCGAGCAGTACTTC. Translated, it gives CASSGDRALEQYF.

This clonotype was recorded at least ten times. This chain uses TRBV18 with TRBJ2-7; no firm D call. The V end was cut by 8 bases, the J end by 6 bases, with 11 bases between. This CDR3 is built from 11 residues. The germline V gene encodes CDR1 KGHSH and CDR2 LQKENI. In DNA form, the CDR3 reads TGTGCCAGCAGCCCTGGTCGCGAGCAGTACTTC. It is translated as CASSPGREQYF.

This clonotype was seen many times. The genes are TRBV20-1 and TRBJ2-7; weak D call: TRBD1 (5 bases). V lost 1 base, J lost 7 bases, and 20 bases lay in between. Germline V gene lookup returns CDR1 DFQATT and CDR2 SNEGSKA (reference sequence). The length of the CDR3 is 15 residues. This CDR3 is CSARVPQAGIEEQYF. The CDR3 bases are TGCAGTGCTAGAGTGCCCCAGGCAGGGATAGAGGAGCAGTACTTC.

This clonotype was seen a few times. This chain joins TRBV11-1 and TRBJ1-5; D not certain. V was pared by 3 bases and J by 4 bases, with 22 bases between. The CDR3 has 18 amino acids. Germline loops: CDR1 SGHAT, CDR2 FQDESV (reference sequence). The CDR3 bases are TGTGCCAGCAGCTTTAGGCAGGCCTACAGAGATTCAAATCAGCCCCAGCATTTT. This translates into CASSFRQAYRDSNQPQHF.

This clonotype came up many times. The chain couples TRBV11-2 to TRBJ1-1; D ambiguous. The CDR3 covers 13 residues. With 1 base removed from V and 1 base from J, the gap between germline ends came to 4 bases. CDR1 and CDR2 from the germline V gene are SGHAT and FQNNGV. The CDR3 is CASSLGRNTEAFF. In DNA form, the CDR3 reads TGTGCCAGCAGCTTAGGCAGGAACACTGAAGCTTTCTTT. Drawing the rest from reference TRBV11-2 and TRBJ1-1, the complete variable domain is EAGVAQSPRYKIIEKRQSVAFWCNPISGHATLYWYQQILGQGPKLLIQFQNNGVVDDSQLPKDRFSAERLKGVDSTLKIQPAKLEDSAVYLCASSLGRNTEAFFGQGTRLTVV.

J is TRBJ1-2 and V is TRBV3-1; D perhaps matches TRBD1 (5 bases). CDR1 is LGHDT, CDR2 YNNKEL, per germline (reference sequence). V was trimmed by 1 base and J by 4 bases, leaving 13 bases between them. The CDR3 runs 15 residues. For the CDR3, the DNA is TGTGCCAGCAGCCAAGGATCGTGGACAACCTATGGCTACACCTTC. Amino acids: CASSQGSWTTYGYTF.

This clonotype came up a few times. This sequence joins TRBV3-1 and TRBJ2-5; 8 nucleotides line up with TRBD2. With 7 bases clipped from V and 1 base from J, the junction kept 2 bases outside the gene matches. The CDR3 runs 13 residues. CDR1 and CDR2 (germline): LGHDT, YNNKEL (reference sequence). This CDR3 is CASISGAQETQYF. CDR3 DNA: TGTGCCAGCATTAGCGGGGCCCAAGAGACCCAGTACTTC.

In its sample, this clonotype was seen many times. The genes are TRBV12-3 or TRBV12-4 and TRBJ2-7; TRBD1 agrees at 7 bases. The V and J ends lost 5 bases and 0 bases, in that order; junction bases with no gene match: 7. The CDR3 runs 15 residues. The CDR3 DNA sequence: TGTGCCAGCAGTCCATCGGGACAGATCTCCTACGAGCAGTACTTC. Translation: CASSPSGQISYEQYF.

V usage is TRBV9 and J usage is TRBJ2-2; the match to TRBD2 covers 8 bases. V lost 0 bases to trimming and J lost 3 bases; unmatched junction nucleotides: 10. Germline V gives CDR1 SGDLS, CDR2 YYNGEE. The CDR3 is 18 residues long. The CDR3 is CASSVGPYRGGDTGELFF. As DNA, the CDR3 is TGTGCCAGCAGCGTAGGGCCCTACCGGGGGGGCGACACCGGGGAGCTGTTTTTT.

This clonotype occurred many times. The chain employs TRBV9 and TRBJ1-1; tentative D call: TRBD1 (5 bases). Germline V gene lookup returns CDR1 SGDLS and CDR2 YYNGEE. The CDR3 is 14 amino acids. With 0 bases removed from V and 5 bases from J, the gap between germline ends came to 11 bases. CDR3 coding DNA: TGTGCCAGCAGCGTAGTCGGGCAGGGTACTGAAGCTTTCTTT. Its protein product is CASSVVGQGTEAFF.

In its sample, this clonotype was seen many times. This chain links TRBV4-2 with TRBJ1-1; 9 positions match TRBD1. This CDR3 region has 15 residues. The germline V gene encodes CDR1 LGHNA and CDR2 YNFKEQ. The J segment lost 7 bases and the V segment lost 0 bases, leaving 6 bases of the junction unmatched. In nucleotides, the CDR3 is TGTGCCAGCAGCCAAGATACAGGGGGCTACCTTGAAGCTTTCTTT. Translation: CASSQDTGGYLEAFF.

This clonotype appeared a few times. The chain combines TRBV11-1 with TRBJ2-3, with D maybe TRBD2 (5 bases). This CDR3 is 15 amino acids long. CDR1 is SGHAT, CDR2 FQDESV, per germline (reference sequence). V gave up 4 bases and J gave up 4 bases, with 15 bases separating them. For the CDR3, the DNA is TGTGCCAGCAGCTCCCGGGGAGTTGGGGCAGATACGCAGTATTTT. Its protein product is CASSSRGVGADTQYF.

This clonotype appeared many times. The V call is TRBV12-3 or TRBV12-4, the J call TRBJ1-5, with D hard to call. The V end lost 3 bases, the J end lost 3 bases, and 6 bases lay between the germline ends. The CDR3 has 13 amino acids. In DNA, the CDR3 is TGTGCCAGCAGTTTCGGCAACAATCAGCCCCAGCATTTT. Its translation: CASSFGNNQPQHF.

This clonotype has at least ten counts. The CDR3 region has the DNA TGTGCCAGCAGCTTTTTCGTTACCTACGAGCAGTACTTC. This translates into CASSFFVTYEQYF. The V gene is TRBV7-8, the J gene TRBJ2-7, with D unresolved. CDR3 length: 13 residues. Trimming removed 3 bases from V and 2 bases from J, with 8 bases in between. Germline V CDR1 and CDR2: SGHVS, FQNEAQ. Full variable domain (remainder filled in from reference TRBV7-8 and TRBJ2-7): GAGVSQSPRYKVAKRGQDVALRCDPISGHVSLFWYQQALGQGPEFLTYFQNEAQLDKSGLPSDRFFAERPEGSVSTLKIQRTQQEDSAVYLCASSFFVTYEQYFGPGTRLTVT.

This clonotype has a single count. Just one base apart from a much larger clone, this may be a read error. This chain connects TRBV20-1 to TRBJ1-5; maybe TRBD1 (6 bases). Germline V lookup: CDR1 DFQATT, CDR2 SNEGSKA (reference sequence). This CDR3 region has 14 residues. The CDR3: CSAQRQVSYQPQHF. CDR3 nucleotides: TGCAGTGCTCAGAGACAGGTTAGCTATCAGCCCCAGCATTTT.

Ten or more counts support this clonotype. In DNA, the CDR3 is TGCAGTGCCAAGTTCCAATTGAACACTGAAGCTTTCTTT. It yields the protein CSAKFQLNTEAFF. V and J are TRBV20-1 and TRBJ1-1; D uncertain. V was shortened by 6 bases and J by 0 bases, with 11 bases between the two germline ends. CDR1 and CDR2 from the germline V gene are DFQATT and SNEGSKA (reference sequence). The CDR3 is made up of 13 amino acids.

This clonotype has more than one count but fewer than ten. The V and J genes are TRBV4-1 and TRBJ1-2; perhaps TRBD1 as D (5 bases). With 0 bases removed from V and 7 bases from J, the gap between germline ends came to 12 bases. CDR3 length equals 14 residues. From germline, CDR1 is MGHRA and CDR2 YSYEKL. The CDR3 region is CASSQEGVRIGYTF. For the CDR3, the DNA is TGCGCCAGCAGCCAAGAGGGGGTTCGCATTGGCTACACCTTC.

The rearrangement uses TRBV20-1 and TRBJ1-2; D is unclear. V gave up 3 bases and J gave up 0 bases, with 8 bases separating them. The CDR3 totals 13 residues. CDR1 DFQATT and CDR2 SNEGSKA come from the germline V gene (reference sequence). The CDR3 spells CSARTEPNYGYTF. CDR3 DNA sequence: TGCAGTGCTAGGACGGAACCTAACTATGGCTACACCTTC.

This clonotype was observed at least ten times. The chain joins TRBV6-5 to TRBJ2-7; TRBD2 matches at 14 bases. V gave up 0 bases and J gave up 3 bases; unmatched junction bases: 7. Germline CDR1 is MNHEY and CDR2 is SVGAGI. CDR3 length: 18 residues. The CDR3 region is CASSYSSAGTSGGYEQYF. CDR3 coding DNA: TGTGCCAGCAGTTACTCGAGTGCCGGGACTAGCGGGGGCTACGAGCAGTACTTC.

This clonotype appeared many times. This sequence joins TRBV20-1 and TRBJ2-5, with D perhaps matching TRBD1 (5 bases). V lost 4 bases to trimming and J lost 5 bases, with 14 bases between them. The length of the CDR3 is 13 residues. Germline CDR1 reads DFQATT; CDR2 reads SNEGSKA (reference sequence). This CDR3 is CSAIRQLAETQYF. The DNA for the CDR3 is TGCAGTGCTATTAGACAGCTGGCGGAGACCCAGTACTTC.